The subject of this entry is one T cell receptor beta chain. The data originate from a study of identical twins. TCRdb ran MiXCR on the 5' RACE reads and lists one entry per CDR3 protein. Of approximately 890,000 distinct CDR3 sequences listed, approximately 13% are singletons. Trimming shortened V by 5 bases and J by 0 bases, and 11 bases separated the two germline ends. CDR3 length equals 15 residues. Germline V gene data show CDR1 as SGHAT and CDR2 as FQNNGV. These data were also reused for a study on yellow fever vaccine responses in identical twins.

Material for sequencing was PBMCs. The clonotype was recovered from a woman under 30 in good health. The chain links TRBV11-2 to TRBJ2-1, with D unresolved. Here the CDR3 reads CASSLDYSSYNEQFF. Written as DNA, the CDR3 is TGTGCCAGCAGCCTCGATTATAGCTCCTACAATGAGCAGTTCTTC.